This TCR beta chain was identified in a study of T cell repertoires in cytomegalovirus infection. Whole-study context: CMV infection and matching HLA type were both indicated by public TCR beta signatures.

In TCRdb, the reads were re-called with MiXCR into one record per CDR3 protein. The data hold about 240,000 distinct CDR3 sequences, with more than 9% observed a single time. J gave up 0 bases and V 3 bases, and 6 bases lay outside the gene matches. The CDR3 loop spans 16 amino acids. The germline CDR1 and CDR2 sequences are SGHDT and YYEEEE. This clonotype was detected a few times. This TCR was recovered from a human donor in good health (CMV status not recorded). Some clones in this sample may be carry-over from other donors' samples. The rearrangement links TRBV5-6 to TRBJ1-3; 7 positions agree with TRBD1. The sequenced sample was PBMCs. The CDR3 nucleotides read TGTGCCAGCAGCTACAGGGGTCCGCGCTCTGGAAACACCATATATTTT. It is translated as CASSYRGPRSGNTIYF.